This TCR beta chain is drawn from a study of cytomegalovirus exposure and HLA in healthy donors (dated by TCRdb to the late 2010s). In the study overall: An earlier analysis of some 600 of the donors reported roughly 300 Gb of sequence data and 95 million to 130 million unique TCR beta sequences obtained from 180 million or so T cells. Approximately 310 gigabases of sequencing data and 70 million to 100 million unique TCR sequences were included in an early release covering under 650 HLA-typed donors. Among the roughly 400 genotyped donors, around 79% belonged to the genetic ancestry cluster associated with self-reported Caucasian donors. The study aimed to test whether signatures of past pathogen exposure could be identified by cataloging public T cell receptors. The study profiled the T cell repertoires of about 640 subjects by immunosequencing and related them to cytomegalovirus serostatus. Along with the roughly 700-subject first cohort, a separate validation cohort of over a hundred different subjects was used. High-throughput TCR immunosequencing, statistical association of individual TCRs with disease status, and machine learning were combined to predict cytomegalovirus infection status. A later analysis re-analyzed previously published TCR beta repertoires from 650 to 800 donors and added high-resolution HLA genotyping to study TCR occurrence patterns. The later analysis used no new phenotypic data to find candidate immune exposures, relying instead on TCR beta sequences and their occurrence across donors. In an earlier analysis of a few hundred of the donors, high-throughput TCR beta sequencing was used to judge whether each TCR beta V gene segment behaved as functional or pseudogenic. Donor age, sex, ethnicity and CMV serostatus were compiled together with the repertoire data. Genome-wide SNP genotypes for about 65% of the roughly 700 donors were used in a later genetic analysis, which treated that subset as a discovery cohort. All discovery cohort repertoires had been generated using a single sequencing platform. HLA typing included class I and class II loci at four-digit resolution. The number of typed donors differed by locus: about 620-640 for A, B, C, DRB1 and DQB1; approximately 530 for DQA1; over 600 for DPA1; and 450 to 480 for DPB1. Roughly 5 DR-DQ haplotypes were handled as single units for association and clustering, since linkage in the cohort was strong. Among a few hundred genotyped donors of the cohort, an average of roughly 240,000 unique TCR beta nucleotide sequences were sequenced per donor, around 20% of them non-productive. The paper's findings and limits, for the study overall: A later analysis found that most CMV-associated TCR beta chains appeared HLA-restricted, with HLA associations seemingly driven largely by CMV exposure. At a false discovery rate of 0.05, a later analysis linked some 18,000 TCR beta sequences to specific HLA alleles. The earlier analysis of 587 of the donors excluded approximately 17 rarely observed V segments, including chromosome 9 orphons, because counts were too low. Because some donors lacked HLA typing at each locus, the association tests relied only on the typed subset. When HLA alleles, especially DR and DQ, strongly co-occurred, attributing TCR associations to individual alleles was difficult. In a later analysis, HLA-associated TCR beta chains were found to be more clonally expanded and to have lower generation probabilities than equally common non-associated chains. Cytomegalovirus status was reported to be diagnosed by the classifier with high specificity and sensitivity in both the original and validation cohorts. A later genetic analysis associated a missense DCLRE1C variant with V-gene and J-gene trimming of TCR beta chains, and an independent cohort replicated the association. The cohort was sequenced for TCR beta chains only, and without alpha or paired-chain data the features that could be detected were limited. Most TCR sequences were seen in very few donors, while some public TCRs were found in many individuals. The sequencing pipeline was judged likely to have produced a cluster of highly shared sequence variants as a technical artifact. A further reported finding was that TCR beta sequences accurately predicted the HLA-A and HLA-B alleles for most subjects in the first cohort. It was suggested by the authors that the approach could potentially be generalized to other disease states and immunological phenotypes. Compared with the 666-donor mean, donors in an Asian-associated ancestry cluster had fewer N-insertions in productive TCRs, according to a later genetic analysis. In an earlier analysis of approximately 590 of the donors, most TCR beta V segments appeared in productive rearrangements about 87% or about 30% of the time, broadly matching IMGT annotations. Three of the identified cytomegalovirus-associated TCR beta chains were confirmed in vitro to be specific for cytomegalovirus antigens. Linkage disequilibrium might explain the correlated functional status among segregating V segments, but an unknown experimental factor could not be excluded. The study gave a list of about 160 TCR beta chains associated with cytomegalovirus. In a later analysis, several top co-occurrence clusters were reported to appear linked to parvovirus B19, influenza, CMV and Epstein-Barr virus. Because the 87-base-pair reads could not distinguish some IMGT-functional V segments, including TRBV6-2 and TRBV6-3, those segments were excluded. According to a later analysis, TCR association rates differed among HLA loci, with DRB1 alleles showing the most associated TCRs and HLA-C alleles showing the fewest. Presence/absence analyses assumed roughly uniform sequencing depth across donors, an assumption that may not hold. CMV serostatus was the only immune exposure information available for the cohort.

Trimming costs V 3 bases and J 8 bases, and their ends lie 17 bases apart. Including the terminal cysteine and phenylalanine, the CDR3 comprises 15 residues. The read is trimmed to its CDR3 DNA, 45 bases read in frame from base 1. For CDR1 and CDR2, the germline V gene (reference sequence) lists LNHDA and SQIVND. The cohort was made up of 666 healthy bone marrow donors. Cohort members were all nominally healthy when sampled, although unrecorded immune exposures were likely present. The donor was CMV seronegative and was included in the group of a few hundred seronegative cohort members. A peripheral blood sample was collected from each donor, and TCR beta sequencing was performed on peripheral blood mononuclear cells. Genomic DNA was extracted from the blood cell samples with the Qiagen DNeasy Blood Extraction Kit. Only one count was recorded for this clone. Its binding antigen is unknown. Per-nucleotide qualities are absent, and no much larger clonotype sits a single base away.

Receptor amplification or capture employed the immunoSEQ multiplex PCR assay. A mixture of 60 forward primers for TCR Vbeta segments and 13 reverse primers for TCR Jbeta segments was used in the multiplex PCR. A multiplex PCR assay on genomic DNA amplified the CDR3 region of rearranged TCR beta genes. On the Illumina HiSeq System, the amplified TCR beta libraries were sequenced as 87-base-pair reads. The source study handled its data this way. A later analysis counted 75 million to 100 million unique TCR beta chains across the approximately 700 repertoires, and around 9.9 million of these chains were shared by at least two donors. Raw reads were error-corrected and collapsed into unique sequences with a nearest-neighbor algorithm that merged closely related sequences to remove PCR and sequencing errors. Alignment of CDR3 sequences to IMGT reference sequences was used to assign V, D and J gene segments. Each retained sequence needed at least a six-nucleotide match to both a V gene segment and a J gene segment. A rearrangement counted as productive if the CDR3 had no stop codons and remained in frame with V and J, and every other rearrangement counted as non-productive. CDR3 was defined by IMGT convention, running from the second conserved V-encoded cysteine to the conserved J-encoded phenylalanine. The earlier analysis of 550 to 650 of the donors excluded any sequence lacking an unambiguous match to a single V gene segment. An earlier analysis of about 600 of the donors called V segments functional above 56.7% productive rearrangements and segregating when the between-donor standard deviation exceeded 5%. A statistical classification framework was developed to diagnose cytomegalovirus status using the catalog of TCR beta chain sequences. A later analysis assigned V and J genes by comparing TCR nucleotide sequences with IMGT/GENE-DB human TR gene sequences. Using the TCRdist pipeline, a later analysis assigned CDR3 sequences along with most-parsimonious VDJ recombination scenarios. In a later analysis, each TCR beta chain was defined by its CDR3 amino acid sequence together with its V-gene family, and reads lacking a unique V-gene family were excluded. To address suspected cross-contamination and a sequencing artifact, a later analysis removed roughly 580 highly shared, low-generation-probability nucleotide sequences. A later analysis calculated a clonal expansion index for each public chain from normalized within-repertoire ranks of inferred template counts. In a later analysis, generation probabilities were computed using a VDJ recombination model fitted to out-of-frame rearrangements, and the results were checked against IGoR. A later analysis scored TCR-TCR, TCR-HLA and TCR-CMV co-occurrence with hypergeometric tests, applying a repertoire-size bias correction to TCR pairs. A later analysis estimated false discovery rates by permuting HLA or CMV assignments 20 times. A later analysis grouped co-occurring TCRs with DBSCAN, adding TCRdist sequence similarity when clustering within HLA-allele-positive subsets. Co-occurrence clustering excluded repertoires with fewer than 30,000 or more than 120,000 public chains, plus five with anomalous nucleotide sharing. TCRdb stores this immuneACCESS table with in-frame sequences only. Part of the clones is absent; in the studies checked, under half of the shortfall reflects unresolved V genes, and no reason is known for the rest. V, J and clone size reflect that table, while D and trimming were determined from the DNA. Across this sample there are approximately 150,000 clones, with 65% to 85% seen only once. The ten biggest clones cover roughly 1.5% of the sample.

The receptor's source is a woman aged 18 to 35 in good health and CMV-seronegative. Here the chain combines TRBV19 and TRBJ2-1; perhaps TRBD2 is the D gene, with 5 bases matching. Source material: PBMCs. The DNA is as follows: TGTGCCAGTAGTATTGGGGAGCCCCCCGGGGATGAGCAGTTCTTC. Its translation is CASSIGEPPGDEQFF.